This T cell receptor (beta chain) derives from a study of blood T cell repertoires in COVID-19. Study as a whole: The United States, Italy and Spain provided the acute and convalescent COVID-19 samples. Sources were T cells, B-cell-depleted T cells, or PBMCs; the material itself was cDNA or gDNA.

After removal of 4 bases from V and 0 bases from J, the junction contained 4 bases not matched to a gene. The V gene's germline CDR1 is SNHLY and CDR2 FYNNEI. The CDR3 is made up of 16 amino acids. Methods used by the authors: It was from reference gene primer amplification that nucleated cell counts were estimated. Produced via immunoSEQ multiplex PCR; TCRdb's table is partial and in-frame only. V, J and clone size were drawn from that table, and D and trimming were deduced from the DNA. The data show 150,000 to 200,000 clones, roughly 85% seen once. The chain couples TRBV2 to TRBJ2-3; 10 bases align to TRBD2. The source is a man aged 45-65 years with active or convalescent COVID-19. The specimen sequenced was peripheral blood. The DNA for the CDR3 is TGTGCCAGCAGTGTCGGACTAGCGGTGAGCACAGATACGCAGTATTTT. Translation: CASSVGLAVSTDTQYF.